This T cell receptor (beta chain) is drawn from a study of blood T cell repertoires in COVID-19. Cohorts were determined from participant-reported clinical history. In the authors' methods: The authors estimated nucleated cell counts from reference gene primer amplification. Method: immunoSEQ multiplex PCR; TCRdb's copy keeps in-frame clones and lacks some. The DNA was the basis for D and trimming; V, J and clone size are from that table. The table has 370,000 or so clones, about 87% seen once. The sequence was collected from a man aged 25-45 years who had recovered from COVID-19. Sequencing input: PBMCs or T cells enriched from blood (not recorded which).

In DNA form, the CDR3 reads TGTGCCAGCTCACCTCCGGGACAGGGGAACACTGAAGCTTTCTTT. This translates into CASSPPGQGNTEAFF. This chain joins TRBV18 and TRBJ1-1; the match to TRBD1 covers 9 bases. Germline V gives CDR1 KGHSH, CDR2 LQKENI. The CDR3 runs 15 residues. V lost 3 bases and J lost 1; bases outside the gene matches: 3.